The 3 T cell receptor beta chains given below trace back to one sample, sequenced in a study of cytomegalovirus exposure and HLA in healthy donors. Primers for the PCR totalled 60 Vbeta and 13 Jbeta. Repertoires were generated with immunoSEQ multiplex PCR, while TCRdb's copy carries only in-frame clones and drops some. The data contain 95,000 to 100,000 clones, 65% to 80% of them singletons. Material for sequencing was PBMCs. The receptors were gathered from a man aged 40-50 years in good health and CMV-seropositive.

V and J are TRBV6-1 and TRBJ1-2; a possible D gene is TRBD1 (5 bases). Trimming stripped 2 bases from V and 4 bases from J, with 17 bases between. Germline CDR1 is MNHNS and CDR2 is SASEGT. The CDR3 consists of 16 residues. This CDR3 is CASSESIAMGGYGYTF. The DNA of the CDR3 is TGTGCCAGCAGTGAATCAATCGCCATGGGGGGCTATGGCTACACCTTC.

The rearrangement links TRBV6-1 to TRBJ2-3; D not certain. The CDR3 consists of 16 residues. The V gene lost 3 bases and the J gene lost 0 bases, with 13 bases spanning the gap. Germline loops: CDR1 MNHNS, CDR2 SASEGT. The CDR3 spells CASSDRGRQSTDTQYF. In DNA form, the CDR3 reads TGTGCCAGCAGTGACCGAGGTCGGCAGAGCACAGATACGCAGTATTTT.

The V call is TRBV21-1, the J call TRBJ1-5; the table's TRBD1 call for D was not verified on the DNA. TRBV21-1 counts as a pseudogene. The CDR3 is 16 residues long. The CDR3 coding sequence is TGTGCCAGCAGCACACCCGGACAGGGGGCAGGTCAGCCCCAGCATTTT. It is translated as CASSTPGQGAGQPQHF.